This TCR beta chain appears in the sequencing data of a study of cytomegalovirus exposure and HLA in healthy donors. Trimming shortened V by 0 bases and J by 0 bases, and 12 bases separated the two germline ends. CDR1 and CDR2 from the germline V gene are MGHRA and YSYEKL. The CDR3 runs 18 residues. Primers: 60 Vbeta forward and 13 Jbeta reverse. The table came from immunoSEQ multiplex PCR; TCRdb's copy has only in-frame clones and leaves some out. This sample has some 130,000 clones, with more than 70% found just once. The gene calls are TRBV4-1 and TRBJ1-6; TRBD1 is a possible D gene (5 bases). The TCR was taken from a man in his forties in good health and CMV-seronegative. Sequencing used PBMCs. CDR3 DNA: TGCGCCAGCAGCCAAGATCTGGGGACTAGCTCCTATAATTCACCCCTCCACTTT. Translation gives CASSQDLGTSSYNSPLHF.